The clone carrying this T cell receptor (beta chain) was detected a few times. TCRdb re-called the 5' RACE reads with MiXCR, one entry per CDR3 protein. The table lists approximately 97,000 distinct CDR3 sequences, around 13% of them singletons. The record originates from a study of early T cells in non-severe SARS-CoV-2 infection. For the study at large: The chains were unpaired, and the sequenced material was bulk RNA from unsorted whole blood.

Per the germline V gene, CDR1 is MNHEY and CDR2 is SVGAGI. Trimming cost V 5 bases and J 2 bases; bases outside gene matches: 5. The CDR3 runs to 15 residues. The TCR originated in an adult who was a healthcare worker with PCR-confirmed SARS-CoV-2 infection or an uninfected control (not recorded which). The rearrangement links TRBV6-5 to TRBJ2-3; 9 positions match TRBD1. Specimen: whole blood. The CDR3 is CASSPGQGNTDTQYF. DNA of the CDR3: TGTGCCAGCAGTCCCGGACAGGGGAACACAGATACGCAGTATTTT.